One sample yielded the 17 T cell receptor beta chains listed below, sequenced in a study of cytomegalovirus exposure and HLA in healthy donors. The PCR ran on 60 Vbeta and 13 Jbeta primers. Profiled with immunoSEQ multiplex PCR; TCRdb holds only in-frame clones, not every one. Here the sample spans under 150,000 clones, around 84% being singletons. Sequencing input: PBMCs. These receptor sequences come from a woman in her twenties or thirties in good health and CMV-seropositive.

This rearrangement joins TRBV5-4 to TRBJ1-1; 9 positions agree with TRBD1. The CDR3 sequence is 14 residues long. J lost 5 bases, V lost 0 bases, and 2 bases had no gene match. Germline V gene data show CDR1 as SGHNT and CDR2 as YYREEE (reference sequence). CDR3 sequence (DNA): TGTGCCAGCAGCTTGGGGGACAGGGTAACTGAAGCTTTCTTT. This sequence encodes CASSLGDRVTEAFF.

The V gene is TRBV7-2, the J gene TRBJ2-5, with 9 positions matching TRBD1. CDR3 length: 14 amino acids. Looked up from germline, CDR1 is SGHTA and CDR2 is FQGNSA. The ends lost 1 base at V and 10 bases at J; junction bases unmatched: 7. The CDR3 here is CASSLDGTGRDQYF. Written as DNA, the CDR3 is TGTGCCAGCAGCTTAGACGGGACAGGGAGGGACCAGTACTTC.

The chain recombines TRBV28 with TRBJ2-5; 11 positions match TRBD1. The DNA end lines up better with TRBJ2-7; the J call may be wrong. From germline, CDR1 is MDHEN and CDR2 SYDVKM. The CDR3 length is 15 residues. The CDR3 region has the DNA TGTGCCAGCAGCTCCGGGACAGGGGGCTCCTACGAGCAGTACTTC. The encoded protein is CASSSGTGGSYEQYF.

The CDR3 region is CASSSLFRGLVDYGYTF. The CDR3 DNA follows: TGTGCCAGCAGCTCGTTATTTAGGGGTTTGGTCGACTATGGCTACACCTTC. The chain couples TRBV7-2 to TRBJ1-2; maybe TRBD1 (5 bases). The V end lost 4 bases, the J end lost 3 bases, and 21 bases lay between the germline ends. The V gene's germline CDR1 is SGHTA and CDR2 FQGNSA. The CDR3 consists of 17 residues. The full variable domain, its missing parts supplied by reference TRBV7-2 and TRBJ1-2, is GAGVSQSPSNKVTEKGKDVELRCDPISGHTALYWYRQSLGQGLEFLIYFQGNSAPDKSGLPSDRFSAERTGGSVSTLTIQRTQQEDSAVYLCASSSLFRGLVDYGYTFGSGTRLTVV.

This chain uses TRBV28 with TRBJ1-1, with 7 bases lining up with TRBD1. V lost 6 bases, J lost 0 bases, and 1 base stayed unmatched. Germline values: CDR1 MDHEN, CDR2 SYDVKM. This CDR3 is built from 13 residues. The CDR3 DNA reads TGTGCCAGCAGCAGGGGGATGAACACTGAAGCTTTCTTT. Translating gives CASSRGMNTEAFF.

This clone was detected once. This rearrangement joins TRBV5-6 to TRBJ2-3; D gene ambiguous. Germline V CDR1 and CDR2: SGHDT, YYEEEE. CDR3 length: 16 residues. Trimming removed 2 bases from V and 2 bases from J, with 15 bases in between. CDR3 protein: CASSLISVAVTDTQYF. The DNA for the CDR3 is TGTGCCAGCAGCTTAATTTCCGTTGCGGTCACAGATACGCAGTATTTT. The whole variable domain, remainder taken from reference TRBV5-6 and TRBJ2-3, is DAGVTQSPTHLIKTRGQQVTLRCSPKSGHDTVSWYQQALGQGPQFIFQYYEEEERQRGNFPDRFSGHQFPNYSSELNVNALLLGDSALYLCASSLISVAVTDTQYFGPGTRLTVL.

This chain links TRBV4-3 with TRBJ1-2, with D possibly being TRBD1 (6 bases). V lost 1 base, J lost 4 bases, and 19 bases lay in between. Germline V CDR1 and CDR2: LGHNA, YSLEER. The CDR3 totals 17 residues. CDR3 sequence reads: CASSQAGRWQGSYGYTF. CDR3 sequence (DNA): TGCGCCAGCAGCCAAGCCGGCAGGTGGCAGGGGAGCTATGGCTACACCTTC.

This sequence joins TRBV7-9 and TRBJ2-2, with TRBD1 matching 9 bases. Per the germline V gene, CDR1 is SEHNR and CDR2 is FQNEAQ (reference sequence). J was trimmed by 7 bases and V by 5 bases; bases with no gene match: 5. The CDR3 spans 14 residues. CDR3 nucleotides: TGTGCCAGCAGCAGGGACAGGGTCCGCGGGGAGCTGTTTTTT. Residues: CASSRDRVRGELFF.

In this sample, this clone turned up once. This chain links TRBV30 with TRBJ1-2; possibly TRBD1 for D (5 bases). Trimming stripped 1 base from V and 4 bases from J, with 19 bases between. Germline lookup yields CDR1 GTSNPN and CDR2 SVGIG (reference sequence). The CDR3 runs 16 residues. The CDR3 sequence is CAWSDSWDSFRYGYTF. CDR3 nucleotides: TGTGCCTGGAGTGATTCCTGGGACTCCTTCCGCTATGGCTACACCTTC. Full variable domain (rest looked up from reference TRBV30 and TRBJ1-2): SQTIHQWPATLVQPVGSPLSLECTVEGTSNPNLYWYRQAAGRGLQLLFYSVGIGQISSEVPQNLSASRPQDRQFILSSKKLLLSDSGFYLCAWSDSWDSFRYGYTFGSGTRLTVV.

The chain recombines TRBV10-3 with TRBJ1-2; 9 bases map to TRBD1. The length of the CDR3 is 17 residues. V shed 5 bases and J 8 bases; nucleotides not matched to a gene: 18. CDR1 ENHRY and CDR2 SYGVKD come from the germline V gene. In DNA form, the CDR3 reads TGTGCCATCAGTTTGGACAGGGGAACTTCGGTTTCGGGAGGCTACACCTTC. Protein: CAISLDRGTSVSGGYTF.

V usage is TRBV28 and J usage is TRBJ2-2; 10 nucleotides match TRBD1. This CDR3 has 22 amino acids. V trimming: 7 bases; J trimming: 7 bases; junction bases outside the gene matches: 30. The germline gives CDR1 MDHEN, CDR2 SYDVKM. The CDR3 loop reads CASTLPPLLRDRGTRRGGELFF. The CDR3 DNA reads TGTGCCAGCACCCTCCCGCCCCTCCTCCGGGACAGGGGCACAAGGAGGGGCGGGGAGCTGTTTTTT.

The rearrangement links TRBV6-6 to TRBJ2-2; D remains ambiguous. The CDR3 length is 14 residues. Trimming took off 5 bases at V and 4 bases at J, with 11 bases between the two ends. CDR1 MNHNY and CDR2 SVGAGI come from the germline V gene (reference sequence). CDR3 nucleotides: TGTGCCAGCAGTCCGCAGACTGGCACCGGGGAGCTGTTTTTT. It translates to CASSPQTGTGELFF.

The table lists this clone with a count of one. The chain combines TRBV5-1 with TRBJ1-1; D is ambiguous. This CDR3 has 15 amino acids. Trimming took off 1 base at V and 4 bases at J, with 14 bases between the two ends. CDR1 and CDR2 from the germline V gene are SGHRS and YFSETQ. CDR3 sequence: CASSLRESTGTEAFF. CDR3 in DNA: TGCGCCAGCAGCTTGAGGGAGTCCACCGGCACTGAAGCTTTCTTT.

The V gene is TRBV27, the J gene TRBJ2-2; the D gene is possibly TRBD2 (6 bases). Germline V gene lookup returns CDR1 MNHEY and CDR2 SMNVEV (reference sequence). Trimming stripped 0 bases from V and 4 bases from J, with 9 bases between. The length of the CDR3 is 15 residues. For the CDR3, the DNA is TGTGCCAGCAGTTTATCGGCGGGGTTCACCGGGGAGCTGTTTTTT. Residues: CASSLSAGFTGELFF.

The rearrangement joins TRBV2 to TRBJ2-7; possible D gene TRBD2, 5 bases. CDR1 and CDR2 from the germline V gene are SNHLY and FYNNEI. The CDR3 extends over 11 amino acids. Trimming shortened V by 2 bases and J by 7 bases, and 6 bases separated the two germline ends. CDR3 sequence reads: CASSERGEQYF. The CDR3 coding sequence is TGTGCCAGCAGTGAACGCGGGGAGCAGTACTTC.

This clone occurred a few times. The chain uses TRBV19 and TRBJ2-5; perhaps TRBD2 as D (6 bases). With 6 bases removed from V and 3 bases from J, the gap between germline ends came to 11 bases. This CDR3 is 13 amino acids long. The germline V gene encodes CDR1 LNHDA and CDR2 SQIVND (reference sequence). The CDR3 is CASSQTREETQYF. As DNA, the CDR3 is TGTGCCAGTAGCCAGACTAGGGAAGAGACCCAGTACTTC.

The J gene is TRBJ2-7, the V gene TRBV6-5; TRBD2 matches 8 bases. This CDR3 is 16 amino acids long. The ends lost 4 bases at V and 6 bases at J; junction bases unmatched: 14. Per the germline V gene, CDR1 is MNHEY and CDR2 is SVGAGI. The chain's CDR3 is CASSSYRGGGRSEQYF. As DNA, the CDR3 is TGTGCCAGCAGTTCCTATCGGGGGGGAGGTAGGTCCGAGCAGTACTTC.